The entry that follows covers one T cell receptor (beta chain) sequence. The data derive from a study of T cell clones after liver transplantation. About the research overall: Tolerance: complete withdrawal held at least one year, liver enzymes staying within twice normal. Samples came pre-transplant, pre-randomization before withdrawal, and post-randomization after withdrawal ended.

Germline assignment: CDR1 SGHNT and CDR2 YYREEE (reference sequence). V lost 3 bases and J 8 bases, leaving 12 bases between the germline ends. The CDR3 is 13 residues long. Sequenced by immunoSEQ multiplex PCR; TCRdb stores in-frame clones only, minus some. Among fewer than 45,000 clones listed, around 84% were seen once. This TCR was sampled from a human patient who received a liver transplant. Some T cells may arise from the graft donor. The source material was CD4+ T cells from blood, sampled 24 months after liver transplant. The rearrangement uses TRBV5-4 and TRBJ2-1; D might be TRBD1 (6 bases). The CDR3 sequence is CASSSGVFDEQFF. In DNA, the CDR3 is TGTGCCAGCAGCTCAGGGGTTTTCGATGAGCAGTTCTTC.